This T cell receptor (beta chain) was sequenced for a study of T cell changes during pregnancy in multiple sclerosis. TCRdb's table, derived via immunoSEQ multiplex PCR, lists solely in-frame clones and lacks some. Here the sample spans about 62,000 clones, 93% being singletons. The germline V gene encodes CDR1 SGHDT and CDR2 YYEEEE. The CDR3 contains 15 residues. Between the trimmed V and J ends, which lost 0 bases and 0 bases, there was a span of 7 bases. The sequence was collected from a female donor with multiple sclerosis, enrolled in a pregnancy study. This specimen was CD8+ T cells from peripheral blood mononuclear cells, taken in the second trimester of pregnancy. V is TRBV5-6 and J is TRBJ2-1, with TRBD2 as a possible D gene (5 bases). The CDR3 sequence: CASSLGGSSYNEQFF. DNA of the CDR3: TGTGCCAGCAGCTTGGGTGGGAGCTCCTACAATGAGCAGTTCTTC.